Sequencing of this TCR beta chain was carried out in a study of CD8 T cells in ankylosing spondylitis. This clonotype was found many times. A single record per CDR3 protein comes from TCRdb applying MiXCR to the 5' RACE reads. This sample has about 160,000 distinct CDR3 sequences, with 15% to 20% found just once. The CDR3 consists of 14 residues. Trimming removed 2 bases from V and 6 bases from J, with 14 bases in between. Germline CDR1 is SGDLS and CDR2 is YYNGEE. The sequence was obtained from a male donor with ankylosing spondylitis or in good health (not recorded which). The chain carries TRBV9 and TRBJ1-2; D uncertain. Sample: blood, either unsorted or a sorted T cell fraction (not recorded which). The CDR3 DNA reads TGTGCCAGCAGCGTTGGGGAAGGAAGGAATGGCTACACCTTC. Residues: CASSVGEGRNGYTF.